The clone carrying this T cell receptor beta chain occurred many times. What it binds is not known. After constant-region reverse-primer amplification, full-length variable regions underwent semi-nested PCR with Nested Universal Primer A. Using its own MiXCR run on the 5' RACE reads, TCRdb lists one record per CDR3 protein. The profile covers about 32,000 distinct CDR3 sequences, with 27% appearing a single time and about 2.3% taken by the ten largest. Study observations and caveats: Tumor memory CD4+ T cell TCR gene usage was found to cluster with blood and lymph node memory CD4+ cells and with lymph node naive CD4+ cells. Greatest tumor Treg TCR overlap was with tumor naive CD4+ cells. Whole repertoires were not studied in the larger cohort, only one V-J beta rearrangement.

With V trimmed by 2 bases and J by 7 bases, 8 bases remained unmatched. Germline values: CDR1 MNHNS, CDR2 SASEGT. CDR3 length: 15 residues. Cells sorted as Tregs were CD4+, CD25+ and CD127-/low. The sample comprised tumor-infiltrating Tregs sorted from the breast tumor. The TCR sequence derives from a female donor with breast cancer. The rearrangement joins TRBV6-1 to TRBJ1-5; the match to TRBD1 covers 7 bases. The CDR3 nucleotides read TGTGCCAGCAGTGAACGGGGGACAGCAGCACAGCCCCAGCATTTT. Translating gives CASSERGTAAQPQHF.